This record covers a single T cell receptor beta chain. Original handling: Amplification of reference gene primers provided the estimated nucleated cell counts. Some clones are missing from TCRdb's copy, which holds only in-frame ones; the method was immunoSEQ multiplex PCR. V and J calls plus clone size are reproduced from that table; the DNA served to infer D and trimming. The sample consists of roughly 230,000 clones, around 83% of them appearing once. This specimen comes from a study of blood T cell repertoires in COVID-19. About the study: Italy, Spain and the United States were the sources of the convalescent and acute COVID-19 samples. From T cells, B-cell-depleted T cells, or PBMCs came the material, which was cDNA or gDNA.

The junction had 6 bases not matched to a gene; V was cut back by 4 bases and J by 3 bases. This CDR3 is 16 amino acids long. Per germline, CDR1 SGDLS and CDR2 YYNGEE. The chain joins TRBV9 to TRBJ2-1, with 11 bases fitting TRBD2. The specimen sequenced was peripheral blood. This TCR was sampled from a woman aged 45-60 years with acute or convalescent COVID-19. The CDR3 nucleotides read TGTGCCAGCAGCTACCAAACTAGCGGGGGCTACAATGAGCAGTTCTTC. Protein: CASSYQTSGGYNEQFF. The full variable domain, with the rest looked up from reference TRBV9 and TRBJ2-1, is DSGVTQTPKHLITATGQRVTLRCSPRSGDLSVYWYQQSLDQGLQFLIQYYNGEERAKGNILERFSAQQFPDLHSELNLSSLELGDSALYFCASSYQTSGGYNEQFFGPGTRLTVL.